The rows below give T cell receptor beta chains drawn from one sample of a study of PD-1 blockade in classical Hodgkin lymphoma. Method: immunoSEQ multiplex PCR; TCRdb's copy keeps in-frame clones and lacks some. The table has some 21,000 clones, roughly three quarters seen once. Sequences were derived from peripheral blood mononuclear cells (PBMCs), sampled before the fourth cycle of nivolumab. The receptor set was obtained from a human donor with classical Hodgkin lymphoma. CDR3s leave out the opening cysteine and the closing phenylalanine or tryptophan.

J: TRBJ2-7; V: TRBV7-7; CDR3: ASSLGTDQGIYEQY
J: TRBJ2-4; V: TRBV27; CDR3: ASSAGQVAKNIQY
J: TRBJ2-7; V: TRBV6-5; CDR3: ASRTTSGATYEQY
J: TRBJ1-6; V: TRBV4-3; CDR3: ASSQDRRSYNSPLH
J: TRBJ1-2; V: TRBV6-5; CDR3: ASSYSGGTNYGYT
J: TRBJ2-3; V: TRBV11-3; CDR3: ASSVGSGDTQY
J: TRBJ2-3; V: TRBV5-5; CDR3: ASSAAGRLTDTQY
J: TRBJ1-1; V: TRBV9; CDR3: ASSVVPGQGGTEAF
J: TRBJ2-3; V: TRBV7-2; CDR3: ASTSTDTQY
J: TRBJ2-2; V: TRBV7-3; CDR3: ASSFAGEMGELF
J: TRBJ1-3; V: TRBV25-1; CDR3: ASSEYPAGSGNTIY
J: TRBJ1-4; V: TRBV2; CDR3: ASGRGGIANEKLF
J: TRBJ2-1; V: TRBV21-1; CDR3: ASSKGGMGNEQF
J: TRBJ1-2; V: TRBV6-1; CDR3: ASSIGAYGYT
J: TRBJ2-7; V: TRBV11-3; CDR3: ASSTRTSGGVQPYEQY
J: TRBJ1-2; V: TRBV5-1; CDR3: ASSLTTNSPFYGYT
J: TRBJ2-7; V: TRBV27; CDR3: ASSLSRRGLAGGLAEQY
J: TRBJ1-4; V: TRBV6-6; CDR3: ASSAGIRDEKLF
J: TRBJ2-7; V: TRBV6-1; CDR3: ASSETGSSYEQY
J: TRBJ2-2; V: TRBV9; CDR3: ASSPTGTSGATGELF
J: TRBJ2-3; V: TRBV19; CDR3: ASTPLAGGATDTQY
J: TRBJ2-2; V: TRBV6-5; CDR3: ASSYSGLNTGELF
J: TRBJ1-4; V: TRBV9; CDR3: ASSVAPENEKLF
J: TRBJ1-5; V: TRBV28; CDR3: AVREGGSNQPQH
J: TRBJ2-5; V: TRBV4-3; CDR3: ASSQDRRGARQETQY
J: TRBJ1-2; V: TRBV30; CDR3: AWSLGRVSYGYT
J: TRBJ2-1; V: TRBV7-2; CDR3: ASSSYGGEQF
J: TRBJ2-1; V: TRBV7-9; CDR3: ASSPFGRGGFNEQF
J: TRBJ2-7; V: TRBV15; CDR3: ATSRDRLAGVYEQY
J: TRBJ1-6; V: TRBV2; CDR3: ASRPDRTSYNSPLH
J: TRBJ2-3; V: TRBV5-4; CDR3: ASSLAGTPIDTQY
J: TRBJ2-7; V: TRBV5-1; CDR3: ASSLGWSGGSYEQY
J: TRBJ2-1; V: TRBV6-1; CDR3: ASSARGSGVRGEQF
J: TRBJ1-1; V: TRBV6-5; CDR3: ASSYVRENTEAF
J: TRBJ1-5; V: TRBV19; CDR3: ASSGQLYQPQH
J: TRBJ2-5; V: TRBV2; CDR3: ASNRGPGETQY
J: TRBJ1-1; V: TRBV7-2; CDR3: ASSLHQGVRMNTEAF
J: TRBJ1-2; V: TRBV5-1; CDR3: ASSPGQGSYGYT
J: TRBJ1-6; V: TRBV11-1; CDR3: ASSLVSRDAGPPLH